The 31 T cell receptor beta chains listed next were all sequenced from one sample in a study of T-cell reconstitution after alpha-beta-depleted transplantation in children. TCRbeta library construction was performed incorporating unique molecular identifiers. TCRdb recomputed calls from the PCR reads with MiXCR, one row per CDR3 protein. This table holds 440,000 or so distinct CDR3 sequences, approximately 42% found once. The source material was PBMCs, sampled before TCRalphabeta/CD19-depleted stem cell transplant. The receptor set was obtained from a girl aged 2 to 9 with aplastic anemia, due to receive a stem cell transplant.

The chain carries TRBV29-1 and TRBJ1-1; D not resolved. V lost 6 bases, J lost 11 bases, and 13 bases lay in between. The CDR3 totals 10 residues. Germline-derived CDR1 and CDR2 are SQVTM and ANQGSEA. The CDR3 region has the DNA TGCAGCGTCTCCGACACTCGGGCTTTCTTT. Translated: CSVSDTRAFF.

The V gene is TRBV20-1, the J gene TRBJ2-7, with a possible D match to TRBD1 (6 bases). This CDR3 spans 14 amino acids. V lost 6 bases and J 4 bases, leaving 19 bases between the germline ends. The V gene's germline CDR1 is DFQATT and CDR2 SNEGSKA (reference sequence). The CDR3 reads CSAQRREGEYEQYF. The CDR3 DNA is TGCAGTGCCCAGAGAAGAGAGGGGGAGTACGAGCAGTACTTC.

This clonotype was observed many times. The chain combines TRBV13 with TRBJ2-5, with 8 positions matching TRBD1. Trimming at V came to 3 bases and at J to 5 bases, leaving 8 bases not matched to a gene. Germline loops: CDR1 PRHDT, CDR2 FYEKMQ (reference sequence). There are 15 residues in the CDR3. CDR3 amino acids: CASSFSGQGEETQYF. CDR3 DNA sequence: TGTGCCAGCAGCTTTTCTGGACAGGGAGAGGAGACCCAGTACTTC.

The count of this clonotype is one. The chain recombines TRBV29-1 with TRBJ2-3, with 13 bases matching TRBD2. Per the germline V gene, CDR1 is SQVTM and CDR2 is ANQGSEA. The CDR3 spans 17 residues. V trimming: 7 bases; J trimming: 1 base; junction bases outside the gene matches: 11. CDR3 nucleotides: TGCAGCGCCCGACTAGCGGGGGGAAACATAGGCACAGATACGCAGTATTTT. This codes for CSARLAGGNIGTDTQYF.

In its sample, this clonotype was seen many times. V and J are TRBV12-3 or TRBV12-4 and TRBJ2-7; 13 bases align to TRBD2. The CDR3 covers 15 residues. V lost 5 bases to trimming and J lost 1 base; unmatched junction nucleotides: 2. In DNA, the CDR3 is TGTGCCAGCAGTAGGGGACTAGCGGGATCCTACGAGCAGTACTTC. This translates into CASSRGLAGSYEQYF.

This clonotype has ten or more counts. This chain uses TRBV4-1 with TRBJ2-5; tentative D call: TRBD2 (5 bases). This CDR3 spans 15 amino acids. V was pared by 5 bases and J by 1 base, with 14 bases between. CDR1 and CDR2 (germline): MGHRA, YSYEKL. In DNA, the CDR3 is TGCGCCAGCAGCAGGAGCGGAGCGGTCCAAGAGACCCAGTACTTC. Its protein is CASSRSGAVQETQYF.

The gene calls are TRBV6-9 and TRBJ1-1, with D uncertain. Per the germline V gene, CDR1 is MNHGY and CDR2 is SVAAGI. This CDR3 is built from 13 residues. V was clipped by 9 bases and J by 10 bases, with 21 bases between them. DNA for the CDR3: TGTGCCAGACGCACCTGCCCCCGAAGGCGAGCTTTCTTT. Translation gives CARRTCPRRRAFF.

The V gene is TRBV6-5, the J gene TRBJ2-3; the D call may be TRBD1 or TRBD2 (5 bases each). CDR3 length equals 15 residues. Germline CDR1 reads MNHEY; CDR2 reads SVGAGI. The V and J ends lost 0 bases and 4 bases respectively, with 11 bases between them. The CDR3 coding sequence is TGTGCCAGCAGTTACTCGGTCCAGGGACCAGATACGCAGTATTTT. Translated, it gives CASSYSVQGPDTQYF.

This chain uses TRBV6-2 or TRBV6-3 with TRBJ2-2, with a tentative D call TRBD1 (7 bases). Germline V gene data show CDR1 as MNHEY and CDR2 as SVGEGT. The CDR3 runs 15 residues. V lost 6 bases to trimming and J lost 1 base, with 12 bases between them. The CDR3 here is CASSPGGLNTGELFF. As DNA, the CDR3 is TGTGCCAGCAGCCCAGGGGGGCTGAACACCGGGGAGCTGTTTTTT.

For this clonotype: The final CDR3 position lacks the conserved phenylalanine or tryptophan, pointing to a likely read error. The rearrangement links TRBV5-1 to TRBJ2-2; 10 nucleotides match TRBD1. The germline CDR1 and CDR2 sequences are SGHRS and YFSETQ. There are 16 residues in the CDR3. The CDR3 nucleotides read TGCGCCAGCAGCCCCACCGGGACAGGGGCGACCGGGGACCTGTTTTAT. Translating it yields CASSPTGTGATGDLFY.

V usage is TRBV7-3 and J usage is TRBJ2-1, with D perhaps matching TRBD2 (6 bases). Germline values: CDR1 SGHTA, CDR2 FQGTGA. This CDR3 region has 16 residues. Trimming left V 5 bases short and J 2 bases short, with 16 bases between. The CDR3 DNA is TGTGCCAGCAGCCCAGTTGGCGGGAACACCTACAATGAGCAGTTCTTC. Translating gives CASSPVGGNTYNEQFF. Using reference TRBV7-3 and TRBJ2-1 for the parts outside the CDR3, the full variable domain is GAGVSQTPSNKVTEKGKYVELRCDPISGHTALYWYRQSLGQGPEFLIYFQGTGAADDSGLPNDRFFAVRPEGSVSTLKIQRTERGDSAVYLCASSPVGGNTYNEQFFGPGTRLTVL.

The chain joins TRBV20-1 to TRBJ2-7; the match to TRBD2 covers 13 bases. The CDR3 extends over 16 amino acids. The germline gives CDR1 DFQATT, CDR2 SNEGSKA (reference sequence). V shed 3 bases, J shed 7 bases, and the junction held 12 bases outside the gene matches. In nucleotides, the CDR3 is TGCAGTGCTAGGTCAATCGTCGGACTAGCGGGAGATGAGCAGTACTTC. Residues: CSARSIVGLAGDEQYF.

The chain joins TRBV29-1 to TRBJ2-1, with D possibly TRBD2 on 6 matching bases. V gave up 7 bases and J gave up 2 bases, with 12 bases separating them. This CDR3 contains 13 residues. CDR1 SQVTM and CDR2 ANQGSEA come from the germline V gene. CDR3 coding DNA: TGCAGCGCCGGGGGTTTCGCCTACAATGAGCAGTTCTTC. It is translated as CSAGGFAYNEQFF.

The genes are TRBV7-6 and TRBJ2-5, with TRBD1 matching 10 bases. V lost 7 bases and J lost 6; bases outside the gene matches: 11. The CDR3 has 15 residues. Germline CDR1 SGHVS, CDR2 FNYEAQ. The chain's CDR3 is CASILTGQGEKTQYF. CDR3 coding DNA: TGTGCCAGCATCTTGACCGGACAGGGGGAAAAGACCCAGTACTTC.

V is TRBV5-1 and J is TRBJ2-1; 7 bases align to TRBD1. The ends lost 1 base at V and 2 bases at J; junction bases unmatched: 9. Germline loops: CDR1 SGHRS, CDR2 YFSETQ. The CDR3 runs to 17 residues. The CDR3 sequence: CASSLIPLGQAYNEQFF. CDR3 bases: TGCGCCAGCAGCTTGATCCCGCTCGGACAGGCCTACAATGAGCAGTTCTTC.

V and J are TRBV28 and TRBJ1-6; D gene uncertain. Trimming took off 3 bases at V and 0 bases at J, with 12 bases between the two ends. This CDR3 is built from 17 residues. The germline V gene has CDR1 MDHEN and CDR2 SYDVKM. CDR3 nucleotides: TGTGCCAGCAGTTTCTCCAGACCCGTCTCCTATAATTCACCCCTCCACTTT. As protein: CASSFSRPVSYNSPLHF.

V and J are TRBV7-3 and TRBJ2-1, with D perhaps TRBD1 or TRBD2 (5 bases each). The germline gives CDR1 SGHTA, CDR2 FQGTGA. Trimming cost V 5 bases and J 3 bases, with 14 bases left between them. This CDR3 is 15 amino acids long. CDR3 in amino acids: CASSRNGGLYNEQFF. In DNA form, the CDR3 reads TGTGCCAGCAGCCGGAATGGGGGTCTCTACAATGAGCAGTTCTTC.

This clonotype was detected only a few times. CDR3 in DNA: TGTGCCAGCTCACCACGTCTGTCCGGGACAGGACCCAGGGGGCATGAAAAACTGTTTTTT. Protein: CASSPRLSGTGPRGHEKLFF. The chain recombines TRBV18 with TRBJ1-4; 8 bases are a match to TRBD1. CDR1 is KGHSH and CDR2 is LQKENI in the germline V gene. V was pared by 1 base and J by 6 bases, with 19 bases of the junction left unmatched. The CDR3 is 20 amino acids.

The chain is built from TRBV20-1 and TRBJ2-2; TRBD2 aligns across 7 bases. This CDR3 has 16 residues. Germline CDR1 reads DFQATT; CDR2 reads SNEGSKA (reference sequence). With 5 bases clipped from V and 4 bases from J, the junction kept 13 bases outside the gene matches. CDR3 DNA: TGCAGTGCTTCTACCTTCCGGGACTACCCCACCGGGGAGCTGTTTTTT. Its translation is CSASTFRDYPTGELFF.

The chain uses TRBV10-3 and TRBJ2-3; 10 bases align to TRBD2. The CDR3 length is 17 residues. Germline values: CDR1 ENHRY, CDR2 SYGVKD. The V gene end was trimmed by 2 bases and the J gene end by 1 base; junction bases not matched to a gene: 6. The CDR3 DNA sequence: TGTGCCATCAGTGAGCTAACCGGACTAGCGGGCACAGATACGCAGTATTTT. This codes for CAISELTGLAGTDTQYF.

There are a few counts of this clonotype. The rearrangement links TRBV12-3 or TRBV12-4 to TRBJ2-1; perhaps TRBD2 as D (5 bases). CDR3 length: 16 amino acids. The V end was cut by 0 bases, the J end by 5 bases, with 14 bases between. DNA for the CDR3: TGTGCCAGCAGTTTAGCGGGCTCCCGACTAAACAATGAGCAGTTCTTC. Residues: CASSLAGSRLNNEQFF.

The CDR3 spells CASSLAVDEQFF. The CDR3 nucleotides are TGTGCCAGCAGCCTTGCGGTGGATGAGCAGTTCTTC. The chain combines TRBV5-6 with TRBJ2-1; no clear D. Germline-derived CDR1 and CDR2 are SGHDT and YYEEEE. The length of the CDR3 is 12 residues. V was trimmed by 4 bases and J by 8 bases, leaving 10 bases between them.

This clonotype has a handful of counts. This rearrangement joins TRBV4-3 to TRBJ1-2, with no clear D. The germline V gene has CDR1 LGHNA and CDR2 YSLEER. The CDR3 runs to 12 residues. Trimming pared 0 bases from V and 4 bases from J, leaving 3 bases between. CDR3 sequence: CASSQDVYGYTF. CDR3 nucleotide sequence: TGCGCCAGCAGCCAAGATGTCTATGGCTACACCTTC.

The chain combines TRBV7-9 with TRBJ2-1, with a tentative D call TRBD2 (6 bases). Deletions cut 8 bases from V and 0 bases from J, with 8 bases between. There are 13 residues in the CDR3. Germline V gene lookup returns CDR1 SEHNR and CDR2 FQNEAQ (reference sequence). CDR3 in amino acids: CASGGASYNEQFF. The CDR3 DNA reads as TGTGCCAGCGGAGGGGCCTCCTACAATGAGCAGTTCTTC.

J is TRBJ2-7 and V is TRBV7-2; no clear D gene. Between the trimmed V and J ends, which lost 5 bases and 7 bases, there was a span of 15 bases. From germline, CDR1 is SGHTA and CDR2 FQGNSA. This CDR3 has 13 residues. CDR3 sequence (DNA): TGTGCCAGCAGCCTCCGCTCTAGGCGTGAGCAGTACTTC. Protein sequence: CASSLRSRREQYF.

V gene TRBV21-1 combines with J gene TRBJ2-7. TRBV21-1 is a known pseudogene. The CDR3 covers 15 residues. DNA of the CDR3: TGTGCCAGCAGCAAGGCGATTGACAGATCCTACGAGCAGTACTTC. Translating gives CASSKAIDRSYEQYF.

This CDR3 is CASSIRTGGSTGELFF. The CDR3 DNA sequence: TGTGCCAGTAGTATACGGACAGGGGGAAGCACCGGGGAGCTGTTTTTT. The J gene is TRBJ2-2, the V gene TRBV19, with TRBD1 matching 10 bases. Germline trimming cut 2 bases from V and 4 bases from J; bases unmatched to any gene: 4. There are 16 residues in the CDR3. Germline CDR1 reads LNHDA; CDR2 reads SQIVND (reference sequence).

The chain couples TRBV5-1 to TRBJ2-5; possibly TRBD2 for D (7 bases). The CDR3 contains 15 residues. V shed 3 bases and J shed 3 bases, with 15 bases lying between them. The germline V gene encodes CDR1 SGHRS and CDR2 YFSETQ. CDR3 in amino acids: CASSSLGGGEETQYF. For the CDR3, the DNA is TGCGCCAGCAGCTCCCTAGGGGGGGGGGAAGAGACCCAGTACTTC.

This clonotype was detected only a few times. CDR3 in DNA: TGTGCCAGCAGCCCTTGGGGGGGCAGTTCTGGAAACACCATATATTTT. Translating gives CASSPWGGSSGNTIYF. The chain employs TRBV4-2 and TRBJ1-3; maybe TRBD1 (6 bases). The CDR3 is 16 residues long. Germline lookup yields CDR1 LGHNA and CDR2 YNFKEQ. Trimming stripped 4 bases from V and 1 base from J, with 14 bases between.

This clonotype showed up just once. A clone one base away is much larger, so this may be a read error. This chain joins TRBV28 and TRBJ1-5, with D possibly matching TRBD1 (6 bases). The germline V gene has CDR1 MDHEN and CDR2 SYDVKM. V was trimmed by 3 bases and J by 5 bases, leaving 8 bases between them. This CDR3 is built from 13 residues. The CDR3 sequence: CASSFRGDQPQHF. The CDR3 nucleotides read TGTGCCAGCAGTTTTAGGGGGGATCAGCCCCAGCATTTT.

This clonotype was recorded a few times. The CDR3 here is CASSSPGQMSSGANVLTF. CDR3 in DNA: TGTGCCAGCAGTTCCCCGGGACAGATGAGCTCTGGGGCCAACGTCCTGACTTTC. The chain couples TRBV27 to TRBJ2-6; the match to TRBD1 covers 7 bases. The CDR3 runs to 18 residues. CDR1 MNHEY and CDR2 SMNVEV come from the germline V gene (reference sequence). The junction had 9 bases not matched to a gene; V was cut back by 4 bases and J by 0 bases. The variable domain in full, completed from reference TRBV27 and TRBJ2-6, reads EAQVTQNPRYLITVTGKKLTVTCSQNMNHEYMSWYRQDPGLGLRQIYYSMNVEVTDKGDVPEGYKVSRKEKRNFPLILESPSPNQTSLYFCASSSPGQMSSGANVLTFGAGSRLTVL.